This T cell receptor (beta chain) is drawn from a study of T cell repertoires in aging, cancer and after chemotherapy. For the study at large: Chronic lymphocytic leukemia patients on fludarabine- or bendamustine-based regimens gave paired samples before and after chemotherapy. The whole study produced a dataset of millions of TCR reads.

Concerning this clonotype itself: The antigen is undetermined.

Whole-study findings and limits: In hematological cancer patients, infiltrated lymphoid organs may have impaired thymic emigration or peripheral T cell expansion.

Multiplex touch-down PCR with TRB-A/B primers amplified rearranged V-D-J TRB sequences. MiXCR, applied by TCRdb to the multiplex PCR reads, yields one record per CDR3 protein. The data show over 2,000 distinct CDR3 sequences, with about 51% seen just once and about 6% held by the top ten. Peripheral blood genomic DNA, not sorted cells or RNA, was the template. V gave up 5 bases and J gave up 7 bases, with 12 bases separating them. The CDR3 totals 12 residues. The rearrangement links TRBV12-3 or TRBV12-4 to TRBJ2-7; D ambiguous. Input material: blood. This TCR was sampled from a human donor with a blood cancer. The CDR3 protein is CASSPSVGEQYF. The CDR3 DNA reads TGTGCCAGCAGTCCTTCGGTAGGGGAGCAGTACTTC.